This T cell receptor beta chain was documented in a study of T cells in Graves' hyperthyroidism and ophthalmopathy. General observations from the study: A model of 13 V-J pairs discriminated ophthalmopathy from stable hyperthyroidism. Median prediction lead before ophthalmopathy onset was 6 to 8 months with the model.

About this clonotype: The antigen is not known.

From RNA transcripts, TCR beta CDR3 regions were amplified. A set of HTBI primers served as the primers for a first-round RT-PCR of the TCR CDR3. TCRdb re-analysed the multiplex PCR reads in MiXCR, keeping a single row per CDR3 protein. This repertoire shows about 620,000 distinct CDR3 sequences, roughly 16% found once; its top ten account for 3.8%. The CDR3 spans 16 residues. Germline loops: CDR1 LNHDA, CDR2 SQIVND (reference sequence). Trimming left V 3 bases short and J 3 bases short, with 15 bases between. This receptor was obtained from a woman in her thirties with Graves' hyperthyroidism. Sequenced sample: blood. The chain carries TRBV19 and TRBJ1-5; TRBD1 might be the D (5 bases). The CDR3 region has the DNA TGTGCCAGTAGTATGGGACTAGGGCTGAACAATCAGCCCCAGCATTTT. Encoded protein: CASSMGLGLNNQPQHF. Variable domain in full (rest from reference TRBV19 and TRBJ1-5): DGGITQSPKYLFRKEGQNVTLSCEQNLNHDAMYWYRQDPGQGLRLIYYSQIVNDFQKGDIAEGYSVSREKKESFPLTVTSAQKNPTAFYLCASSMGLGLNNQPQHFGDGTRLSIL.